This T cell receptor beta chain was captured by sequencing in a study of T-cell reconstitution after alpha-beta-depleted transplantation in children. General observations from the study: Certain patients had high TCRbeta diversity at day 60, and it came from recipient T cells and thymic progenitors that survived.

Germline values: CDR1 SEHNR, CDR2 FQNEAQ (reference sequence). V was shortened by 5 bases and J by 8 bases, with 12 bases between the two germline ends. This CDR3 has 13 amino acids. A TCRbeta library incorporating unique molecular identifiers was prepared. TCRdb fed the PCR reads into MiXCR, producing one record per CDR3 protein. This sample carries 500,000 to 650,000 distinct CDR3 sequences, 11% of them seen once, and the ten largest clones take about 15%. This clonotype has just a few counts. Its target is not known. The receptor was derived from a female patient aged 2-10 years who had a stem cell transplant for aplastic anemia, so the T cells may come from the graft donor. The rearrangement links TRBV7-9 to TRBJ1-4; tentative D call: TRBD1 (5 bases). The material sequenced was PBMCs, mostly from graft donor cells, taken 180 days after TCRalphabeta/CD19-depleted stem cell transplant. CDR3 region: CASSGASQEKLFF. CDR3 bases: TGTGCCAGCAGCGGGGCGAGCCAAGAAAAACTGTTTTTT.